Following are 32 T cell receptor beta chains from one sample sequenced in a study of PD-1 blockade in classical Hodgkin lymphoma. Brentuximab vedotin exposure varied, and every patient relapsed after autologous stem cell transplantation. TCRdb's table, derived via immunoSEQ multiplex PCR, lists solely in-frame clones and lacks some. The table records 20,000 to 25,000 clones, around 81% of them present only once. Specimen: peripheral blood mononuclear cells (PBMCs), collected before the second cycle of nivolumab. The receptor set was obtained from a human donor with classical Hodgkin lymphoma.

The chain uses TRBV18 and TRBJ2-1; D is possibly TRBD1 or TRBD2 (5 bases each). The CDR3 has 15 residues. V was pared by 3 bases and J by 3 bases, with 12 bases between. Germline V CDR1 and CDR2: KGHSH, LQKENI. CDR3 nucleotide sequence: TGTGCCAGCTCACCGGACACGGGGAACTACAATGAGCAGTTCTTC. It translates to CASSPDTGNYNEQFF.

The gene calls are TRBV6-1 and TRBJ1-3; TRBD1 matches 7 bases. The CDR3 is 14 residues long. Germline CDR1 and CDR2: MNHNS and SASEGT. V dropped 10 bases and J dropped 2; count of bases not matched to a gene: 8. CDR3 DNA sequence: TGTGCCACCGGAACAGGGGTCCCTGGAAACACCATATATTTT. It codes for CATGTGVPGNTIYF.

This clone is categorized as large (0.1 to 1%). The genes are TRBV7-9 and TRBJ2-2, with TRBD2 identical over 7 bases. Germline CDR1 reads SEHNR; CDR2 reads FQNEAQ (reference sequence). This CDR3 spans 15 amino acids. J gave up 5 bases and V 6 bases, and 9 bases lay outside the gene matches. The CDR3 coding sequence is TGTGCCAGCAGTACGACGGGGAGGGATACCGGGGAGCTGTTTTTT. It specifies CASSTTGRDTGELFF.

The chain couples TRBV6-4 to TRBJ1-1; TRBD1 matches 8 bases. CDR1 and CDR2 (germline): MRHNA, SNTAGT. Losses at the gene ends were 6 bases for V and 7 bases for J; bases not matched to a gene: 7. The CDR3 is 13 residues long. CDR3 loop: CASRNQGAGEAFF. Written as DNA, the CDR3 is TGTGCCAGCAGGAATCAGGGGGCCGGTGAAGCTTTCTTT.

This clone was counted a few times. This sequence joins TRBV7-6 and TRBJ1-1, with D unresolved. The CDR3 is 13 amino acids. Trimming shortened V by 1 base and J by 6 bases, and 9 bases separated the two germline ends. In germline, CDR1 is SGHVS, CDR2 FNYEAQ. In DNA form, the CDR3 reads TGTGCCAGCAGCTTAGACCCCAGCGCTGAAGCTTTCTTT. Its translation is CASSLDPSAEAFF.

In its sample, this clone ranks as medium-sized (0.01 to 0.1%). The rearrangement uses TRBV28 and TRBJ2-7; weak D call: TRBD1 (5 bases). V gave up 5 bases and J gave up 5 bases, with 16 bases separating them. The CDR3 is made up of 14 amino acids. CDR1 is MDHEN, CDR2 SYDVKM, per germline. The CDR3 coding sequence is TGTGCCAGCAGTCCACAGGTAGCAGGCCACGAGCAGTACTTC. Protein product: CASSPQVAGHEQYF.

J is TRBJ2-1 and V is TRBV9, with 8 bases lining up with TRBD1. The germline CDR1 and CDR2 sequences are SGDLS and YYNGEE. CDR3 size: 16 residues. The trim removed 4 bases at V and 6 bases at J, leaving 12 bases unmatched. The DNA of the CDR3 is TGTGCCAGCAGCCCCCAGGGGGCAGGAGGGTTCAATGAGCAGTTCTTC. Translation gives CASSPQGAGGFNEQFF.

The V call is TRBV18, the J call TRBJ1-5; 8 nucleotides agree with TRBD1. The CDR3 runs to 13 residues. Germline V gene data show CDR1 as KGHSH and CDR2 as LQKENI. The trim removed 5 bases at V and 9 bases at J, leaving 6 bases unmatched. The CDR3 coding sequence is TGTGCCAGCTCATTAGACAGGGGCTGGCCCCAGCATTTT. Its protein product is CASSLDRGWPQHF.

The chain couples TRBV2 to TRBJ2-3, with 11 nucleotides matching TRBD1. The CDR3 contains 17 residues. Germline assignment: CDR1 SNHLY and CDR2 FYNNEI. The V segment lost 11 bases and the J segment 4 bases; nucleotides outside the gene matches: 17. For the CDR3, the DNA is TGTGCCCTCAGTGAGGGAAAGATGGGACAGGGGGCAGATACGCAGTATTTT. Its protein is CALSEGKMGQGADTQYF.

The gene calls are TRBV10-3 and TRBJ1-1; the D is unclear. V lost 8 bases, J lost 3 bases, and 13 bases lay in between. The CDR3 extends over 13 amino acids. Germline-derived CDR1 and CDR2 are ENHRY and SYGVKD. CDR3 sequence reads: CAIGGLRDTEAFF. The CDR3 DNA reads TGTGCCATCGGAGGCCTTCGGGACACTGAAGCTTTCTTT.

The chain combines TRBV5-5 with TRBJ1-5; a possible D gene is TRBD1 (5 bases). Deletions cut 0 bases from V and 3 bases from J, with 10 bases between. CDR3 length equals 15 residues. CDR1 is SGHKS and CDR2 is YYEKEE in the germline V gene (reference sequence). CDR3 loop: CASSLGGGVNQPQHF. In nucleotides, the CDR3 is TGTGCCAGCAGCTTGGGGGGAGGGGTCAATCAGCCCCAGCATTTT.

The J gene is TRBJ2-3, the V gene TRBV19; a possible D gene is TRBD1 (5 bases). From germline, CDR1 is LNHDA and CDR2 SQIVND (reference sequence). This CDR3 is 14 amino acids long. V was pared by 3 bases and J by 1 base, with 8 bases between. In nucleotides, the CDR3 is TGTGCCAGTAGTATGGAAGGGGGCACAGATACGCAGTATTTT. Translation: CASSMEGGTDTQYF.

This chain links TRBV6-1 with TRBJ2-1, with D unclear. From germline, CDR1 is MNHNS and CDR2 SASEGT. This CDR3 region has 15 residues. V was cut by 2 bases and J by 2 bases, with 10 bases left in between. CDR3 bases: TGTGCCAGCAGTGAAAACCTCGTGACCTACAATGAGCAGTTCTTC. Translated, it gives CASSENLVTYNEQFF.

The chain employs TRBV9 and TRBJ2-5; 11 nucleotides line up with TRBD1. The V gene's germline CDR1 is SGDLS and CDR2 YYNGEE. With V trimmed by 6 bases and J by 4 bases, 2 bases remained unmatched. This CDR3 is 13 amino acids long. Here the CDR3 reads CASKGQGVETQYF. The CDR3 coding sequence is TGTGCCAGCAAGGGACAGGGGGTAGAGACCCAGTACTTC.

This clone was seen only once. The CDR3 sequence is CAGRDSVTDTQYF. The DNA for the CDR3 is TGTGCCGGCCGGGACAGCGTCACAGATACGCAGTATTTT. The rearrangement uses TRBV6-6 and TRBJ2-3, with 7 bases matching TRBD1. The CDR3 loop spans 13 amino acids. Unmatched junction bases numbered 7, after V lost 11 bases and J lost 2 bases. Germline CDR1 MNHNY, CDR2 SVGAGI (reference sequence).

The gene calls are TRBV27 and TRBJ2-2, with 10 nucleotides matching TRBD2. V shed 2 bases, J shed 6 bases, and the junction held 6 bases outside the gene matches. This CDR3 is built from 16 residues. Per germline, CDR1 MNHEY and CDR2 SMNVEV (reference sequence). DNA of the CDR3: TGTGCCAGCAGTTTAACCCCTAGCGGGAGTGCCGGGGAGCTGTTTTTT. Its protein product is CASSLTPSGSAGELFF.

V usage is TRBV2 and J usage is TRBJ1-1, with 10 bases fitting TRBD1. The CDR3 has 16 amino acids. V lost 5 bases and J lost 0; bases outside the gene matches: 6. The germline V gene encodes CDR1 SNHLY and CDR2 FYNNEI. This CDR3 reads CASSYSGTGVNTEAFF. CDR3 sequence (DNA): TGTGCCAGCAGTTATTCCGGGACAGGGGTGAACACTGAAGCTTTCTTT.

This clone was observed a handful of times. The gene calls are TRBV7-9 and TRBJ2-1, with D tentatively TRBD2 (6 bases). This CDR3 region has 15 residues. In germline, CDR1 is SEHNR, CDR2 FQNEAQ (reference sequence). Trimming took 4 bases from V and 3 from J, leaving 13 bases between them. The DNA of the CDR3 is TGTGCCAGCAGCTCCCGGGACTTCTACTACAATGAGCAGTTCTTC. Residues: CASSSRDFYYNEQFF.

This sequence joins TRBV28 and TRBJ2-7, with TRBD2 matching over 10 bases. This CDR3 region has 18 residues. Germline assignment: CDR1 MDHEN and CDR2 SYDVKM. The trim removed 4 bases at V and 4 bases at J, leaving 16 bases unmatched. The CDR3 is CASSSRGLSGRALYEQYF. The CDR3 DNA sequence: TGTGCCAGCAGTTCCAGGGGGCTGAGCGGGAGGGCCTTGTACGAGCAGTACTTC. The variable domain in full, with the rest retrieved from reference TRBV28 and TRBJ2-7, is DVKVTQSSRYLVKRTGEKVFLECVQDMDHENMFWYRQDPGLGLRLIYFSYDVKMKEKGDIPEGYSVSREKKERFSLILESASTNQTSMYLCASSSRGLSGRALYEQYFGPGTRLTVT.

V gene TRBV27 combines with J gene TRBJ2-1, with 11 positions matching TRBD2. The V segment lost 7 bases and the J segment 6 bases; nucleotides outside the gene matches: 17. Per germline, CDR1 MNHEY and CDR2 SMNVEV (reference sequence). The CDR3 is 18 residues long. This CDR3 is CASKSKPGLAGGFNEQFF. The DNA of the CDR3 is TGTGCCAGCAAGTCTAAACCGGGCCTAGCGGGAGGCTTCAATGAGCAGTTCTTC.

The DNA of the CDR3 is TGTGCCAGCAGCCAATGGGACACCTACGAGCAGTACTTC. It translates to CASSQWDTYEQYF. V gene TRBV7-6 combines with J gene TRBJ2-7, with a weak D call TRBD1 (6 bases). Trimming removed 5 bases at V and 2 bases at J, with 10 bases between. CDR1 SGHVS and CDR2 FNYEAQ come from the germline V gene. The CDR3 extends over 13 amino acids.

The CDR3 coding sequence is TGTGCCAGTGGGTCTGATACGCAGTATTTT. It is translated as CASGSDTQYF. The V gene is TRBV19, the J gene TRBJ2-3; D remains ambiguous. The CDR3 sequence is 10 residues long. Germline V gives CDR1 LNHDA, CDR2 SQIVND (reference sequence). V was clipped by 8 bases and J by 6 bases, with 6 bases between them.

The J gene is TRBJ2-1, the V gene TRBV7-8, with D possibly TRBD2 on 6 matching bases. CDR1 SGHVS and CDR2 FQNEAQ come from the germline V gene. Trimming left V 2 bases short and J 3 bases short, with 11 bases between. The CDR3 runs to 15 residues. CDR3 amino acids: CASSLSGAGYNEQFF. CDR3 coding DNA: TGTGCCAGCAGCTTATCGGGAGCAGGCTACAATGAGCAGTTCTTC.

The chain links TRBV5-1 to TRBJ1-1, with D possibly matching TRBD1 (6 bases). There are 16 residues in the CDR3. V lost 0 bases to trimming and J lost 3 bases, with 15 bases between them. Germline-derived CDR1 and CDR2 are SGHRS and YFSETQ. The CDR3: CASSLVGGRVDTEAFF. The CDR3 DNA reads as TGCGCCAGCAGCTTGGTCGGGGGGCGAGTGGACACTGAAGCTTTCTTT.

The chain combines TRBV6-1 with TRBJ2-3; 7 nucleotides line up with TRBD2. The CDR3 has 15 amino acids. Germline V gene data show CDR1 as MNHNS and CDR2 as SASEGT. The V segment lost 2 bases and the J segment 1 base; nucleotides outside the gene matches: 3. The CDR3: CASSEWGGGTDTQYF. In DNA, the CDR3 is TGTGCCAGCAGTGAATGGGGAGGGGGCACAGATACGCAGTATTTT.

The V and J genes are TRBV29-1 and TRBJ2-5; tentatively, D is TRBD1 or TRBD2 (5 bases each). The CDR3 has 14 amino acids. Per germline, CDR1 SQVTM and CDR2 ANQGSEA. V was trimmed by 6 bases and J by 5 bases, leaving 19 bases between them. CDR3: CSVTPGPGWETQYF. CDR3 nucleotides: TGCAGCGTAACGCCGGGGCCCGGATGGGAGACCCAGTACTTC.

The CDR3 loop reads CSALKGETQYF. CDR3 nucleotide sequence: TGCAGCGCCCTTAAGGGGGAGACCCAGTACTTC. The chain joins TRBV29-1 to TRBJ2-5, with TRBD1 as a possible D gene (5 bases). With 7 bases removed from V and 5 bases from J, the gap between germline ends came to 11 bases. Germline CDR1 SQVTM, CDR2 ANQGSEA. CDR3 size: 11 residues. The full variable domain, its missing parts supplied by reference TRBV29-1 and TRBJ2-5, is SAVISQKPSRDICQRGTSLTIQCQVDSQVTMMFWYRQQPGQSLTLIATANQGSEATYESGFVIDKFPISRPNLTFSTLTVSNMSPEDSSIYLCSALKGETQYFGPGTRLLVL.

V gene TRBV19 combines with J gene TRBJ1-4, with D possibly matching TRBD1 (6 bases). Germline V CDR1 and CDR2: LNHDA, SQIVND (reference sequence). The CDR3 has 14 residues. V gave up 1 base and J gave up 4 bases, with 7 bases separating them. The CDR3 region is CASSIGQDNEKLFF. CDR3 bases: TGTGCCAGTAGTATAGGACAGGATAATGAAAAACTGTTTTTT.

This clone was picked up a small number of times. The chain carries TRBV7-6 and TRBJ2-7, with 8 bases lining up with TRBD1. Per germline, CDR1 SGHVS and CDR2 FNYEAQ. The trim removed 5 bases at V and 4 bases at J, leaving 4 bases unmatched. The CDR3 extends over 13 amino acids. The CDR3 nucleotides are TGTGCCAGCAGCCTGGGACAGGAGTACGAGCAGTACTTC. As protein: CASSLGQEYEQYF. The variable domain in full, with the rest retrieved from reference TRBV7-6 and TRBJ2-7, is GAGVSQSPRYKVTKRGQDVALRCDPISGHVSLYWYRQALGQGPEFLTYFNYEAQQDKSGLPNDRFSAERPEGSISTLTIQRTEQRDSAMYRCASSLGQEYEQYFGPGTRLTVT.

This sequence joins TRBV7-8 and TRBJ2-3; no firm D call. Germline loops: CDR1 SGHVS, CDR2 FQNEAQ. CDR3 length: 14 amino acids. Trimming removed 3 bases from V and 0 bases from J, with 7 bases in between. CDR3 nucleotides: TGTGCCAGCAGCTTTCTGGTTAGCACAGATACGCAGTATTTT. Translation gives CASSFLVSTDTQYF. The variable domain in full, with the rest retrieved from reference TRBV7-8 and TRBJ2-3, is GAGVSQSPRYKVAKRGQDVALRCDPISGHVSLFWYQQALGQGPEFLTYFQNEAQLDKSGLPSDRFFAERPEGSVSTLKIQRTQQEDSAVYLCASSFLVSTDTQYFGPGTRLTVL.

The chain employs TRBV5-4 and TRBJ2-3; D is unresolved. Germline CDR1 SGHNT, CDR2 YYREEE (reference sequence). This CDR3 region has 15 residues. V gave up 4 bases and J gave up 4 bases, with 16 bases separating them. The CDR3 loop reads CASSAAGPAPDTQYF. CDR3 DNA: TGTGCCAGCAGCGCGGCCGGGCCCGCCCCAGATACGCAGTATTTT.

DNA of the CDR3: TGTGCCAGCAGTTTTGAAGACACTGAAGCTTTCTTT. This encodes CASSFEDTEAFF. The gene calls are TRBV28 and TRBJ1-1; no clear D. The CDR3 is made up of 12 amino acids. The V gene lost 3 bases and the J gene lost 3 bases, with 5 bases spanning the gap. The V gene's germline CDR1 is MDHEN and CDR2 SYDVKM. Full variable domain (missing parts from reference TRBV28 and TRBJ1-1): DVKVTQSSRYLVKRTGEKVFLECVQDMDHENMFWYRQDPGLGLRLIYFSYDVKMKEKGDIPEGYSVSREKKERFSLILESASTNQTSMYLCASSFEDTEAFFGQGTRLTVV.